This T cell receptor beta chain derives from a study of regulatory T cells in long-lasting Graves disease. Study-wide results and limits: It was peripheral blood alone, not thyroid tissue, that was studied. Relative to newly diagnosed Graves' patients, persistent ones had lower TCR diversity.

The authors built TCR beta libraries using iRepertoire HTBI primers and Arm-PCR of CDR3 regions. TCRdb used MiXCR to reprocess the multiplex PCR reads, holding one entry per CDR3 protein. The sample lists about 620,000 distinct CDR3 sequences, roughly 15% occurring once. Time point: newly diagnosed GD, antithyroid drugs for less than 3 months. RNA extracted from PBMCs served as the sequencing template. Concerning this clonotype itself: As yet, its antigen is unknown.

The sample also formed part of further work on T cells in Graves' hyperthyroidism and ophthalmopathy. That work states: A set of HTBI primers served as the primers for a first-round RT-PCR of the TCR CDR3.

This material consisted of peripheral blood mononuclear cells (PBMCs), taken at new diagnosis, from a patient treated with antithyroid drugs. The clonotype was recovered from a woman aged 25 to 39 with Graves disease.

DNA of the CDR3: TGCAGTGCTCACGTTTTGGTGGAGGCTCTAACCTACGAGCAGTACTTC. Translated: CSAHVLVEALTYEQYF. The chain has TRBV20-1 and TRBJ2-7; possible D gene TRBD2, 5 bases. This CDR3 has 16 residues. The V and J ends lost 5 bases and 2 bases respectively, with 22 bases between them. Germline-derived CDR1 and CDR2 are DFQATT and SNEGSKA (reference sequence).